A single TCR beta chain is shown here with its context. Its cognate antigen is unknown. It was at first hyperthyroidism diagnosis, before any ophthalmopathy symptoms, that the blood sample was taken. RNA transcripts served as the template for amplifying TCR beta CDR3 regions. HTBI primers drove first-round RT-PCR of the TCR CDR3. TCRdb redid the calling of the multiplex PCR reads with MiXCR, one entry per CDR3 protein. This sample has some 380,000 distinct CDR3 sequences; approximately 12% occur once, and the top ten carry more than 20%. CDR3 length: 15 amino acids. V lost 8 bases and J lost 2; bases outside the gene matches: 8. Germline V gene sequence: CDR1 MNHNS, CDR2 SASEGT. This sample stems from a study of T cells in Graves' hyperthyroidism and ophthalmopathy. At the level of the study: Any treatment followed the collection of peripheral blood at initial diagnosis.

Study-wide findings and caveats: A model using 13 V-J features told ophthalmopathy apart from stable hyperthyroidism.

The sequence was obtained from a young man with Graves' hyperthyroidism that later progressed to Graves' ophthalmopathy. Source material: blood. The chain has TRBV6-1 and TRBJ2-3; 9 bases match TRBD2. CDR3 sequence reads: CASSRGGGNTDTQYF. The CDR3 nucleotides read TGTGCCAGCTCACGCGGGGGGGGAAACACAGATACGCAGTATTTT.